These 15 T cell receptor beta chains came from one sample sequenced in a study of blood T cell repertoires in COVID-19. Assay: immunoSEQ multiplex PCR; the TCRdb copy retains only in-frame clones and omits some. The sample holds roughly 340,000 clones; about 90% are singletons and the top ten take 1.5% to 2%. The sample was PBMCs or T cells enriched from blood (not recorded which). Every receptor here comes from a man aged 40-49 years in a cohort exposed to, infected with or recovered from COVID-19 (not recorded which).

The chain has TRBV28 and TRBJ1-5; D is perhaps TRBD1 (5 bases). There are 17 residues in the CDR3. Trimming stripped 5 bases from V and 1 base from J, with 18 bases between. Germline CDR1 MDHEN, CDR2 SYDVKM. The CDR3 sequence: CASSTTQGTWSNQPQHF. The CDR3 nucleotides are TGTGCCAGCAGTACAACTCAGGGTACTTGGAGCAATCAGCCCCAGCATTTT.

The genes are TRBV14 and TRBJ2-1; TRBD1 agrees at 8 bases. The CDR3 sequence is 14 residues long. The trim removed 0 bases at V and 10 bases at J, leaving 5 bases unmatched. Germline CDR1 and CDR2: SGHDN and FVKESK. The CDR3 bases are TGTGCCAGCAGCCAAGAGCTGAGGGACAGGGAGCAGTTCTTC. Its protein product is CASSQELRDREQFF.

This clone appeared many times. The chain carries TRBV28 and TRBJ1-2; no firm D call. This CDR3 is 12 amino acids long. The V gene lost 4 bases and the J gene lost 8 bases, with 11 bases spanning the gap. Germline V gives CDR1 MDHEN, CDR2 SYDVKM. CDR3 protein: CASSSARVGYTF. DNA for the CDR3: TGTGCCAGCAGTTCCGCGAGGGTCGGCTACACCTTC.

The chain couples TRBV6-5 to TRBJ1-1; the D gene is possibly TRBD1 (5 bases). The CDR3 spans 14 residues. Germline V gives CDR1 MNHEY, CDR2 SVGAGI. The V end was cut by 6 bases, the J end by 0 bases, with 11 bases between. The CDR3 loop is CASRKTDMNTEAFF. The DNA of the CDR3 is TGTGCCAGCAGAAAGACAGACATGAACACTGAAGCTTTCTTT.

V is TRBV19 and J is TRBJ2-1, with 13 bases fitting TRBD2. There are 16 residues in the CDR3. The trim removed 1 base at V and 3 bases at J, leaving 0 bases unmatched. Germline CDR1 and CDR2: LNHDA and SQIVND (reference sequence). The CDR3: CASSIGTSGGYNEQFF. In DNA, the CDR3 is TGTGCCAGTAGTATAGGGACTAGCGGGGGCTACAATGAGCAGTTCTTC.

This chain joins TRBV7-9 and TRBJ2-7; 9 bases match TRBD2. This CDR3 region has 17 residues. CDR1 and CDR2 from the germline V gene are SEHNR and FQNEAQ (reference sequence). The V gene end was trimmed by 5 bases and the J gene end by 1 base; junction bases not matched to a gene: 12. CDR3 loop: CASSPSSLAGKSYEQYF. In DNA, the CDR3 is TGTGCCAGCAGCCCTTCTTCCCTAGCGGGAAAATCCTACGAGCAGTACTTC. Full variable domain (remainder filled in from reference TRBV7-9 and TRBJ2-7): DTGVSQNPRHKITKRGQNVTFRCDPISEHNRLYWYRQTLGQGPEFLTYFQNEAQLEKSRLLSDRFSAERPKGSFSTLEIQRTEQGDSAMYLCASSPSSLAGKSYEQYFGPGTRLTVT.

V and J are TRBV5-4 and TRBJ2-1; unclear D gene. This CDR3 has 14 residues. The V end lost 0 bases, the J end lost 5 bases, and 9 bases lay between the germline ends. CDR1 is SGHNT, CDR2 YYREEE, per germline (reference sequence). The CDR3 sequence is CASSLVGRNNEQFF. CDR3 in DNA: TGTGCCAGCAGCTTGGTGGGCAGAAACAATGAGCAGTTCTTC.

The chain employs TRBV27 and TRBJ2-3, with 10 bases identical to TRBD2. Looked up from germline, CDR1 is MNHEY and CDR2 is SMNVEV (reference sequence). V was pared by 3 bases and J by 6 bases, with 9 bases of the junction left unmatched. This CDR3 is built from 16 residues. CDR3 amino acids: CASSFLSGGAWDTQYF. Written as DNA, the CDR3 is TGTGCCAGCAGTTTTTTGAGCGGGGGGGCCTGGGATACGCAGTATTTT.

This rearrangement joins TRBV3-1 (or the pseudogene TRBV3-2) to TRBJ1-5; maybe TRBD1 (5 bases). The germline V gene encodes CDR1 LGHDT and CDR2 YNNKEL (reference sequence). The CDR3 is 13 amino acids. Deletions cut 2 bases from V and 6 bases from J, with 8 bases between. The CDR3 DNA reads TGTGCCAGCAGCCAACAGGGTACTCAGCCCCAGCATTTT. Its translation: CASSQQGTQPQHF.

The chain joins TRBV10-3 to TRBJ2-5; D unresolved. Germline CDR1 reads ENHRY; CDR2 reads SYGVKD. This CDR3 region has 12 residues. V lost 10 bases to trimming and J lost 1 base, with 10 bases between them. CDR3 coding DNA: TGTGCCACCCGATCCAGCCAAGAGACCCAGTACTTC. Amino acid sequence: CATRSSQETQYF.

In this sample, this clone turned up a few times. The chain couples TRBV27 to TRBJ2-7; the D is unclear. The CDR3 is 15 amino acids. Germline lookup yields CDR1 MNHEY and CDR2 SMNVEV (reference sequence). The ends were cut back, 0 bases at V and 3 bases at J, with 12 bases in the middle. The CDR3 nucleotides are TGTGCCAGCAGTTTATCGTTCGACTCCCTCTACGAGCAGTACTTC. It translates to CASSLSFDSLYEQYF.

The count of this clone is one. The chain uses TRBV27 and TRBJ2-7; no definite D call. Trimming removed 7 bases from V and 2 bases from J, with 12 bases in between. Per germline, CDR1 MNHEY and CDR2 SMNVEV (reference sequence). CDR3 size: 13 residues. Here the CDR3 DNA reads TGTGCCAGCAACGGTAGAGGCCCCTACGAGCAGTACTTC. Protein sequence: CASNGRGPYEQYF.

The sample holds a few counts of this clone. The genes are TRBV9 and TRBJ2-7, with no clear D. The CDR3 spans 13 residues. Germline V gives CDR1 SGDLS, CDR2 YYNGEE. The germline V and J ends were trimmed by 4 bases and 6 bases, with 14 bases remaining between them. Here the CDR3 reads CASSLLFSGEQYF. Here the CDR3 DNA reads TGTGCCAGCAGCTTACTATTTTCTGGCGAGCAGTACTTC.

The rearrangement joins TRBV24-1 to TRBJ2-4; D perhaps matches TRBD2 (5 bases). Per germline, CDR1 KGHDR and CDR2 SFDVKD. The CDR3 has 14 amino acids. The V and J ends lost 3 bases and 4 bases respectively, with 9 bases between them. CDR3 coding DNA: TGTGCCACCAGTGATCCGGGATCTAAAAACATTCAGTACTTC. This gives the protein CATSDPGSKNIQYF.

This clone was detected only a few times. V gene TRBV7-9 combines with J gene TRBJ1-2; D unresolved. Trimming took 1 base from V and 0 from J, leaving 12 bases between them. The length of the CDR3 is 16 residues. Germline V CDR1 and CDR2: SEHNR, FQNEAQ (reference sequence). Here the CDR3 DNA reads TGTGCCAGCAGCTTAGAAGGAGACCGAGCTAACTATGGCTACACCTTC. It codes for CASSLEGDRANYGYTF.